The rows below give T cell receptor beta chains drawn from one sample of a study of T cell repertoires in cytomegalovirus infection. Their antigen targets remain unknown. Via MiXCR, TCRdb re-called the reads, giving one row per CDR3 protein. This sample has 110,000 or so distinct CDR3 sequences; around 30% occur once, and the top ten carry around 41%. The specimen was CD8+ T cells from cultured PBMCs, collected from culture after CMV antigen stimulation. The receptors stem from a human donor in good health (CMV status not recorded). Some clones in this sample may be carry-over from other donors' samples. The CDR3 runs from the conserved cysteine through the conserved F or W. The D gene is left open where the match is weak. The size field is filled for only some rows; it gives once, few, many or a size class.

CDR3nt: TGTGCCAGCAGCTACGCGCGACTAGCGGGGCACAATGAGCAGTTCTTC
CDR3aa: CASSYARLAGHNEQFF
v_gene: TRBV7-9
j_gene: TRBJ2-1
d_gene: TRBD2
abundance: NA

CDR3nt: TGTGCCAGCAGTGGCGCTGAAGCTTTCTTT
CDR3aa: CASSGAEAFF
v_gene: TRBV25-1
j_gene: TRBJ1-1
d_gene: NA
abundance: NA

CDR3nt: TGTGCCAGCAGCTCGGGACAGGAGACCGAAAAACTGTTTTTT
CDR3aa: CASSSGQETEKLFF
v_gene: TRBV7-9
j_gene: TRBJ1-4
d_gene: TRBD1
abundance: few

CDR3nt: TGTGCCAGCAGCCAAGCGGGTGCAGACACCATATATTTT
CDR3aa: CASSQAGADTIYF
v_gene: TRBV3-1
j_gene: TRBJ1-3
d_gene: NA
abundance: NA

CDR3nt: TGTGCCAGCAGCTTAGGGGGGTACGGGAGCAATCAGCCCCAGCATTTT
CDR3aa: CASSLGGYGSNQPQHF
v_gene: TRBV7-2
j_gene: TRBJ1-5
d_gene: NA
abundance: few

CDR3nt: TGTGCCAGCGGTATGACAGGACTCTCCTACGAGCAGTACTTC
CDR3aa: CASGMTGLSYEQYF
v_gene: TRBV11-2
j_gene: TRBJ2-7
d_gene: NA
abundance: NA

CDR3nt: TGTGCCAGCAGCTACGACCTCAGGCGTTTCTCCTACGAGCAGTACTTC
CDR3aa: CASSYDLRRFSYEQYF
v_gene: TRBV11-2
j_gene: TRBJ2-7
d_gene: NA
abundance: once

CDR3nt: TGTGCCAGCAGCGTCGGTACCCCGACAAGCTATGGCTACACCTTC
CDR3aa: CASSVGTPTSYGYTF
v_gene: TRBV9
j_gene: TRBJ1-2
d_gene: NA
abundance: NA

CDR3nt: TGTGCCAGCAGCTCGGACATACAGGGACTTAACACTGAAGCTTTCTTT
CDR3aa: CASSSDIQGLNTEAFF
v_gene: TRBV7-2
j_gene: TRBJ1-1
d_gene: NA
abundance: few

CDR3nt: TGTGCCAGCAGCGCGGGACTAGCGGGGGGCGGGGAGACCCAGTACTTC
CDR3aa: CASSAGLAGGGETQYF
v_gene: TRBV11-2
j_gene: TRBJ2-5
d_gene: TRBD2
abundance: NA

CDR3nt: TGTGCCAGCTCTTTTATAGACCCGGGACAGGGATACTACGAGCAGTACTTC
CDR3aa: CASSFIDPGQGYYEQYF
v_gene: TRBV6-1
j_gene: TRBJ2-7
d_gene: TRBD1
abundance: few

CDR3nt: TGCGCCAGCAGCGTACAGGGAAGGTCGGAAGAAAAACTGTTTTTT
CDR3aa: CASSVQGRSEEKLFF
v_gene: TRBV5-1
j_gene: TRBJ1-4
d_gene: NA
abundance: NA

CDR3nt: TGTGCCAGTAGTAACCGGGACCGATACGAGGACACCGGGGAGCTGTTTTTT
CDR3aa: CASSNRDRYEDTGELFF
v_gene: TRBV19
j_gene: TRBJ2-2
d_gene: NA
abundance: once

CDR3nt: TGTGCCAGCAGTTACTCGAGTCTGTTCCGGGACGAGCAGTACTTC
CDR3aa: CASSYSSLFRDEQYF
v_gene: TRBV6-6
j_gene: TRBJ2-7
d_gene: NA
abundance: NA

CDR3nt: TGTGCCAGCAGCTACTACACCGGGGAGCTGTTTTTT
CDR3aa: CASSYYTGELFF
v_gene: TRBV12-3/TRBV12-4
j_gene: TRBJ2-2
d_gene: NA
abundance: NA

CDR3nt: TGTGCCAGCGCAGAGTCGAACACCGGGGAGCTGTTTTTT
CDR3aa: CASAESNTGELFF
v_gene: TRBV19
j_gene: TRBJ2-2
d_gene: NA
abundance: many

CDR3nt: TGTGCCAGCAGTTACACTTGGACAGAAATGAACACTGAAGCTTTCTTT
CDR3aa: CASSYTWTEMNTEAFF
v_gene: TRBV6-2/TRBV6-3
j_gene: TRBJ1-1
d_gene: NA
abundance: NA

CDR3nt: TGCGCCAGCAGCCAAGAAATAGGGCTCTGGGGATACGAGCAGTACTTC
CDR3aa: CASSQEIGLWGYEQYF
v_gene: TRBV4-1
j_gene: TRBJ2-7
d_gene: NA
abundance: NA

CDR3nt: TGTGCCAGCAGTGAGGTTAGCGGGGGGGTAACGAAGAATGAGCAGTTCTTC
CDR3aa: CASSEVSGGVTKNEQFF
v_gene: TRBV2
j_gene: TRBJ2-1
d_gene: TRBD2
abundance: few

CDR3nt: TGTGCCAGCAGCCTAACCGGGACGGGATGGCTTGGGGACGAGCAGTACTTC
CDR3aa: CASSLTGTGWLGDEQYF
v_gene: TRBV7-2
j_gene: TRBJ2-7
d_gene: NA
abundance: once

CDR3nt: TGTGCCAGCAGCCCCGAGGAGGGGGGCACCACAGATACGCAGTATTTT
CDR3aa: CASSPEEGGTTDTQYF
v_gene: TRBV11-2
j_gene: TRBJ2-3
d_gene: NA
abundance: NA

CDR3nt: TGCAGCGTTGAAGATACCAGCGGGGGCACAGATACGCAGTATTTT
CDR3aa: CSVEDTSGGTDTQYF
v_gene: TRBV29-1
j_gene: TRBJ2-3
d_gene: TRBD2
abundance: few

CDR3nt: TGTGCCAGTAGTGGGATCATGAACACCGGGGAGCTGTTTTTT
CDR3aa: CASSGIMNTGELFF
v_gene: TRBV19
j_gene: TRBJ2-2
d_gene: NA
abundance: NA

CDR3nt: TGTGCCAGCAGCTTTAGCGGGTTCTACAATGAGCAGTTCTTC
CDR3aa: CASSFSGFYNEQFF
v_gene: TRBV7-2
j_gene: TRBJ2-1
d_gene: TRBD2
abundance: many

CDR3nt: TGTGCCAGCAGCCAACGCGAGAGCCAGTACTTC
CDR3aa: CASSQRESQYF
v_gene: TRBV11-2
j_gene: TRBJ2-5
d_gene: NA
abundance: NA

CDR3nt: TGTGCCAGCAGCTCGTCAAGCAGCCCCCTCGGCGGGGGGTCCAACGAGCAGTACTTC
CDR3aa: CASSSSSSPLGGGSNEQYF
v_gene: TRBV11-2
j_gene: TRBJ2-7
d_gene: TRBD2
abundance: few

CDR3nt: TGCGCCAGCAGCCGGGCTAGCGGGGCTAATGAGCAGTTCTTC
CDR3aa: CASSRASGANEQFF
v_gene: TRBV4-1
j_gene: TRBJ2-1
d_gene: TRBD2
abundance: NA

CDR3nt: TGTGCCAGCAGCTCCAGTTCTCGGGACAGGGTACGAGATACGCAGTATTTT
CDR3aa: CASSSSSRDRVRDTQYF
v_gene: TRBV5-5
j_gene: TRBJ2-3
d_gene: TRBD1
abundance: NA

CDR3nt: TGCAGTGCTAAGACAGGACAGGGTCCCTACGAGCAGTACTTC
CDR3aa: CSAKTGQGPYEQYF
v_gene: TRBV20-1
j_gene: TRBJ2-7
d_gene: TRBD1
abundance: few

CDR3nt: TGCGCCAGCAGCCAGACAGGAGTTGGAAACACCATATATTTT
CDR3aa: CASSQTGVGNTIYF
v_gene: TRBV4-1
j_gene: TRBJ1-3
d_gene: NA
abundance: NA

CDR3nt: TGTGCCAGCAGCGAGAGGGCAGATACGCAGTATTTT
CDR3aa: CASSERADTQYF
v_gene: TRBV11-2
j_gene: TRBJ2-3
d_gene: NA
abundance: NA

CDR3nt: TGTGCCAGCAGTTTAGCTAGAGAGGGGGATGAGCAGTTCTTC
CDR3aa: CASSLAREGDEQFF
v_gene: TRBV12-3/TRBV12-4
j_gene: TRBJ2-1
d_gene: NA
abundance: many

CDR3nt: TGTGCCAGCAGCCAAGCGCCCGGATACACAGATACGCAGTATTTT
CDR3aa: CASSQAPGYTDTQYF
v_gene: TRBV3-1
j_gene: TRBJ2-3
d_gene: NA
abundance: NA

CDR3nt: TGTGCCAGCAGGAATCAGGAACCGAGCTACGAGCAGTACTTC
CDR3aa: CASRNQEPSYEQYF
v_gene: TRBV7-8
j_gene: TRBJ2-7
d_gene: NA
abundance: NA

CDR3nt: TGTGCCAGCAGCTTAGTCGGATTCCACGGACAGGGGGCTTTCGGAAACACCATATATTTT
CDR3aa: CASSLVGFHGQGAFGNTIYF
v_gene: TRBV7-2
j_gene: TRBJ1-3
d_gene: TRBD1
abundance: NA

CDR3nt: TGTGCCACCAGCCCCGGGGGTAGTCAGTCCTACAATGAGCAGTTCTTC
CDR3aa: CATSPGGSQSYNEQFF
v_gene: TRBV15
j_gene: TRBJ2-1
d_gene: NA
abundance: NA

CDR3nt: TGCGCCAGCAGCCTAGAGGGACAGGCCAACACTGAAGCTTTCTTT
CDR3aa: CASSLEGQANTEAFF
v_gene: TRBV4-3
j_gene: TRBJ1-1
d_gene: TRBD1
abundance: once

CDR3nt: TGTGCCAGCAGTTTAGGCAGGGGCGGGAGTCAGCCCCAGCATTTT
CDR3aa: CASSLGRGGSQPQHF
v_gene: TRBV27
j_gene: TRBJ1-5
d_gene: NA
abundance: NA